In its sample, the clone carrying this TCR beta chain was seen a few times. Its antigen is unidentified. Built from TCR beta cDNA, the libraries had unique molecular identifiers in them. When about 0.85 to 11 million T cells were used, they gave a few hundred thousand cDNA molecules. TCRdb re-analysed the PCR reads in MiXCR, keeping a single row per CDR3 protein. In the table there are some 450,000 distinct CDR3 sequences, 40% to 55% of which are singletons. This sample is part of a study of post-analysis software for immune sequencing data. Study-level findings and limits: About five TRBV segments were more frequent in patients than controls; TRBV5-6, TRBV5-1 and TRBV20-1 belonged to this group. Batch-matched samples strongly co-clustered by F measure. The study found significantly lower normalized Chao1 diversity in multiple sclerosis patients than in controls.

The CDR3 covers 13 residues. CDR1 and CDR2 from the germline V gene are MNHNY and SVGAGI (reference sequence). Between the trimmed V and J ends, which lost 2 bases and 5 bases, there was a span of 9 bases. This receptor was obtained from a girl aged 10 to 17 with multiple sclerosis. The specimen was blood. This rearrangement joins TRBV6-6 to TRBJ2-5, with D possibly TRBD2 on 6 matching bases. The CDR3 sequence is CASSYRGSETQYF. In nucleotides, the CDR3 is TGTGCCAGCAGTTACCGGGGGAGCGAGACCCAGTACTTC.